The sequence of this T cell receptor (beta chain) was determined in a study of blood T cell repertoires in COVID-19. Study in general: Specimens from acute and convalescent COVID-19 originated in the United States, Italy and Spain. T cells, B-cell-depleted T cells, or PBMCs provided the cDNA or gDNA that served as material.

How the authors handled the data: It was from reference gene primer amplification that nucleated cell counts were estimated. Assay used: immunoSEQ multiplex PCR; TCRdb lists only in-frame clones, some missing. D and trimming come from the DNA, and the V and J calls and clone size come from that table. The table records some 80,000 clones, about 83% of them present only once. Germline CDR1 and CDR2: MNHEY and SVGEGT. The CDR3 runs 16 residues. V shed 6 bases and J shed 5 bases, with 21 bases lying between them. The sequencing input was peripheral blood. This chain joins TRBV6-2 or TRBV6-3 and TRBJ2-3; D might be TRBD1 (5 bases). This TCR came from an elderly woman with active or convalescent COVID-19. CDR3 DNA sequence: TGTGCCAGCAGCTCCCCCCAGGGCCGCTCGGGAGATACGCAGTATTTT. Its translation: CASSSPQGRSGDTQYF.